This TCR beta chain is drawn from a study of blood T cells in healthy people across ages. Sample-barcoded 5' priming and a J-beta primer mix drove a second PCR of about 6 to 12 cycles. A single record per CDR3 protein comes from TCRdb applying MiXCR to the 5' RACE reads. Of roughly 800,000 distinct CDR3 sequences listed, 58% are singletons. The germline V gene has CDR1 DFQATT and CDR2 SNEGSKA (reference sequence). This CDR3 comprises 15 residues. V shed 5 bases and J 8 bases; nucleotides not matched to a gene: 14. On this clonotype itself: It may be a read error: a sequence one base away is much more abundant.

The receptor was derived from a man aged 25 to 40 in good health. The chain couples TRBV20-1 to TRBJ2-2; 7 bases are shared with TRBD2. The sample consisted of blood. The CDR3 sequence is CSAGAITGGAGELFF. The CDR3 DNA follows: TGCAGTGCTGGGGCGATCACGGGGGGTGCTGGGGAGCTGTTTTTT.